This is a list of T cell receptor beta chains from one sample in a study of blood T cell repertoires in COVID-19. The method was immunoSEQ multiplex PCR; TCRdb's version includes in-frame clones alone and lacks a portion of them. There are 140,000 to 150,000 clones in the sample; about 87% occur only once, and about 5.7% lies in the top ten. Material for sequencing was peripheral blood. These receptors were obtained from a man older than 75 with acute or convalescent COVID-19. Both conserved end residues are part of each CDR3. D genes are given only for firm matches. Part of the rows lack a size; the others show once, few, many or a class for expanded clones.

V	size	D	J	DNA	CDR3
TRBV5-1	.	TRBD2	TRBJ2-1	TGCGCCAGCAAGGGGGGACTAGCGGGAAACTACAATGAGCAGTTCTTC	CASKGGLAGNYNEQFF
TRBV11-2	.	.	TRBJ1-2	TGTGCCAGCAGCTTGGGAGGGCCCGGCTACACCTTC	CASSLGGPGYTF
TRBV30	.	.	TRBJ2-3	TGTGCCTGGAGTGTGCCAGGGTTCCGGGCAGATACGCAGTATTTT	CAWSVPGFRADTQYF
TRBV27	.	TRBD2	TRBJ2-3	TGTGCCAGCAGGGGCGGGGGGTTCGCAGATACGCAGTATTTT	CASRGGGFADTQYF
TRBV4-1	.	.	TRBJ1-6	TGCGCCAGCAGCCACCCGGCCGGGACTAGGTCCAGCTCCTATAATTCACCCCTCCACTTT	CASSHPAGTRSSSYNSPLHF
TRBV27	.	.	TRBJ2-5	TGTGCCAGCAGTTTTAGCGGATACACACAAGAGACCCAGTACTTC	CASSFSGYTQETQYF
TRBV7-3	once	TRBD1	TRBJ2-3	TGTGCCAGCAGCTTAACCGGGACAGGGTTCGCGGATACGCAGTATTTT	CASSLTGTGFADTQYF
TRBV6-5	.	TRBD1	TRBJ1-6	TGTGCCAGCAGGCTTCGGGACAGGGATAATTCACCCCTCCACTTT	CASRLRDRDNSPLHF
TRBV7-9	few	TRBD2	TRBJ2-1	TGTGCCAGCAGCTTAGGGACTAGCGGGAACTCCTACAATGAGCAGTTCTTC	CASSLGTSGNSYNEQFF
TRBV7-6	.	TRBD1	TRBJ2-2	TGTGCCAGCAGCTTAGAGAGGGGACAGGGGGAGCTGTTTTTT	CASSLERGQGELFF
TRBV9	.	.	TRBJ2-2	TGTGCCAGCAGCGCCCTGAACACCGGGGAGCTGTTTTTT	CASSALNTGELFF
TRBV19	.	.	TRBJ1-4	TGTGCCAGTAGTATCAGGGGCTTAGATGAAAAACTGTTTTTT	CASSIRGLDEKLFF
TRBV3-1/TRBV3-2	.	TRBD2	TRBJ2-1	TGTGCCAGCAGCCAGGCGGGAGAAGTAGGTACTGAGCAGTTCTTC	CASSQAGEVGTEQFF
TRBV27	.	.	TRBJ2-2	TGTGCCAGCAGACGGGACACAGAGACCGGGGAGCTGTTTTTT	CASRRDTETGELFF
TRBV2	.	.	TRBJ2-6	TGTGCCAACCAGGACTCTGGGGCCAACGTCCTGACTTTC	CANQDSGANVLTF
TRBV10-2	.	.	TRBJ2-3	TGCGCCAGCAGTGAGTCGGCCCAGGGTTTAGATACGCAGTATTTT	CASSESAQGLDTQYF